These 11 T cell receptor beta chains came from one sample sequenced in a study of cytomegalovirus exposure and HLA in healthy donors. In the PCR, 60 Vbeta and 13 Jbeta primers were used. Repertoires were generated with immunoSEQ multiplex PCR, while TCRdb's copy carries only in-frame clones and drops some. The repertoire holds about 190,000 clones, with about 80% as singletons. The specimen sequenced was PBMCs. These receptors all stem from a boy younger than 18 in good health and CMV-seronegative.

The chain combines TRBV18 with TRBJ2-2; TRBD1 matches 10 bases. This CDR3 is built from 15 residues. The germline CDR1 and CDR2 sequences are KGHSH and LQKENI. Trimming removed 2 bases from V and 4 bases from J; junction bases left unmatched: 1. The CDR3 region is CASSPGTGATGELFF. The CDR3 DNA follows: TGTGCCAGCTCACCAGGGACAGGGGCCACCGGGGAGCTGTTTTTT. Combining the CDR3 with reference TRBV18 and TRBJ2-2 gives the whole variable domain NAGVMQNPRHLVRRRGQEARLRCSPMKGHSHVYWYRQLPEEGLKFMVYLQKENIIDESGMPKERFSAEFPKEGPSILRIQQVVRGDSAAYFCASSPGTGATGELFFGEGSRLTVL.

V and J are TRBV21-1 and TRBJ1-2; TRBD1 was called by the table and not checked on the DNA. TRBV21-1 is a listed pseudogene. This CDR3 contains 20 residues. The CDR3 bases are TGTGCCAGCAGCAAAGCAAAGCCGGGGAAGGGGGCCGGTCAAGGCTATGGCTACACCTTC. Its translation is CASSKAKPGKGAGQGYGYTF.

The chain combines TRBV5-4 with TRBJ2-2, with 9 bases aligning to TRBD1. Per the germline V gene, CDR1 is SGHNT and CDR2 is YYREEE (reference sequence). The CDR3 sequence is 15 residues long. After removal of 5 bases from V and 5 bases from J, the junction contained 7 bases not matched to a gene. The CDR3 DNA reads as TGTGCCAGCAGTCCGGGACAGGGTCGTACCGGGGAGCTGTTTTTT. Translating gives CASSPGQGRTGELFF.

V and J are TRBV11-2 and TRBJ2-7, with 10 bases matching TRBD1. The V gene's germline CDR1 is SGHAT and CDR2 FQNNGV. The CDR3 has 14 residues. Trimming at V came to 5 bases and at J to 6 bases, leaving 7 bases not matched to a gene. Here the CDR3 DNA reads TGTGCCAGCAGCACCCGGGACAGGGGTGCCGAGCAGTACTTC. Translated, it gives CASSTRDRGAEQYF.

This chain connects TRBV15 to TRBJ2-6; 7 bases map to TRBD2. The CDR3 covers 17 residues. Losses at the gene ends were 0 bases for V and 3 bases for J; bases not matched to a gene: 5. Germline CDR1 is LNHNV and CDR2 is YYDKDF (reference sequence). This CDR3 is CATSRDWGGSGANVLTF. CDR3 coding DNA: TGTGCCACCAGCAGAGATTGGGGGGGAAGTGGGGCCAACGTCCTGACTTTC.

V usage is TRBV25-1 and J usage is TRBJ1-3, with a tentative D call TRBD1 (5 bases). The CDR3 covers 14 residues. Germline CDR1 reads MGHDK; CDR2 reads SYGVNS. Trimming stripped 1 base from V and 4 bases from J, with 8 bases between. The CDR3 DNA sequence: TGTGCCAGCAGTGAATTCGCAGGGGGAAACACCATATATTTT. Translated: CASSEFAGGNTIYF.

The rearrangement joins TRBV27 to TRBJ2-1; D is perhaps TRBD1 (6 bases). This CDR3 comprises 13 residues. Deletions cut 5 bases from V and 7 bases from J, with 12 bases between. CDR1 MNHEY and CDR2 SMNVEV come from the germline V gene (reference sequence). The chain's CDR3 is CASSPGVRNEQFF. As DNA, the CDR3 is TGTGCCAGCAGTCCAGGGGTTAGGAATGAGCAGTTCTTC.

The chain joins TRBV18 to TRBJ2-1; tentatively, D is TRBD2 (5 bases). Germline loops: CDR1 KGHSH, CDR2 LQKENI. This CDR3 comprises 13 residues. Trimming shortened V by 3 bases and J by 7 bases, and 10 bases separated the two germline ends. The chain's CDR3 is CASSPDSGNEQFF. For the CDR3, the DNA is TGTGCCAGCTCACCGGACTCTGGGAATGAGCAGTTCTTC. The variable domain in full, completed from reference TRBV18 and TRBJ2-1, reads NAGVMQNPRHLVRRRGQEARLRCSPMKGHSHVYWYRQLPEEGLKFMVYLQKENIIDESGMPKERFSAEFPKEGPSILRIQQVVRGDSAAYFCASSPDSGNEQFFGPGTRLTVL.

This clone was recorded a few times. The genes are TRBV5-4 and TRBJ2-1; D possibly corresponds to TRBD1 (5 bases). Germline assignment: CDR1 SGHNT and CDR2 YYREEE (reference sequence). Between the trimmed V and J ends, which lost 1 base and 8 bases, there was a span of 10 bases. The CDR3 has 13 amino acids. The CDR3 is CASSLPQVDEQFF. Written as DNA, the CDR3 is TGTGCCAGCAGCTTGCCACAGGTCGATGAGCAGTTCTTC.

The V gene is TRBV15, the J gene TRBJ2-1; D may be TRBD2 (6 bases). This CDR3 contains 19 residues. The V gene lost 0 bases and the J gene lost 5 bases, with 23 bases spanning the gap. CDR1 is LNHNV and CDR2 is YYDKDF in the germline V gene (reference sequence). CDR3 region: CATSREVTLEGRGNNEQFF. CDR3 bases: TGTGCCACCAGCAGAGAAGTAACTCTCGAGGGGCGGGGAAACAATGAGCAGTTCTTC. Drawing the rest from reference TRBV15 and TRBJ2-1, the complete variable domain is DAMVIQNPRYQVTQFGKPVTLSCSQTLNHNVMYWYQQKSSQAPKLLFHYYDKDFNNEADTPDNFQSRRPNTSFCFLDIRSPGLGDTAMYLCATSREVTLEGRGNNEQFFGPGTRLTVL.

The chain joins TRBV19 to TRBJ2-1; D is perhaps TRBD1 (6 bases). Germline loops: CDR1 LNHDA, CDR2 SQIVND (reference sequence). The CDR3 has 15 amino acids. Between the trimmed V and J ends, which lost 5 bases and 8 bases, there was a span of 19 bases. The CDR3 coding sequence is TGTGCCAGTAGTCAGTTCGGACAGTTAGTCCATGAGCAGTTCTTC. This encodes CASSQFGQLVHEQFF.